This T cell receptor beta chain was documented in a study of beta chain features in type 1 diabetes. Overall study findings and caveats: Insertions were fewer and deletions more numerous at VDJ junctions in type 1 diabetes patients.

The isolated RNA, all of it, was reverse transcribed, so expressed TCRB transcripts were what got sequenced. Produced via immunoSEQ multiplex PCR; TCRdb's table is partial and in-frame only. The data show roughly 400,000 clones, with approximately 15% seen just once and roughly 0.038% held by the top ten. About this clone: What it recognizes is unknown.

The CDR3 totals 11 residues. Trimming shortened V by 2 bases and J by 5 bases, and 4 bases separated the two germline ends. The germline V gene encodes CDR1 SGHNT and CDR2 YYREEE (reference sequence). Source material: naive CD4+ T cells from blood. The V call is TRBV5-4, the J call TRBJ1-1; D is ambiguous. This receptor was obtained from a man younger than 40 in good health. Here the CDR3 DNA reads TGTGCCAGCAGCTTTGGGACTGAAGCTTTCTTT. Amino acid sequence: CASSFGTEAFF. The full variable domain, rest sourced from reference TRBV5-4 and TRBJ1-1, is ETGVTQSPTHLIKTRGQQVTLRCSSQSGHNTVSWYQQALGQGPQFIFQYYREEENGRGNFPPRFSGLQFPNYSSELNVNALELDDSALYLCASSFGTEAFFGQGTRLTVV.